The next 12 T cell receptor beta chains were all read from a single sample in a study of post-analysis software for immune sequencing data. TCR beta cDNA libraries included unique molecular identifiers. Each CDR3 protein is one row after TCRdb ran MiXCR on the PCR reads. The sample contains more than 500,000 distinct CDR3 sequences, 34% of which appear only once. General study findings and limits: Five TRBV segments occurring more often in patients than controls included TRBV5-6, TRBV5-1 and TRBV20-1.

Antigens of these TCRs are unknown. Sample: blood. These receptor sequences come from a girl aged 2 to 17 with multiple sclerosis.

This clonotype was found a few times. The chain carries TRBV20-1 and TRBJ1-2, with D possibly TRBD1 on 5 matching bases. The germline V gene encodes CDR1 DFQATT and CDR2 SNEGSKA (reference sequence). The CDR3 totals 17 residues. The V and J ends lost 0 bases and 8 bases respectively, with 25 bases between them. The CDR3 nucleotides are TGCAGTGCTAGAGATCGAATTGGGCGACAGTTACGAGAAGGCTACACCTTC. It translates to CSARDRIGRQLREGYTF.

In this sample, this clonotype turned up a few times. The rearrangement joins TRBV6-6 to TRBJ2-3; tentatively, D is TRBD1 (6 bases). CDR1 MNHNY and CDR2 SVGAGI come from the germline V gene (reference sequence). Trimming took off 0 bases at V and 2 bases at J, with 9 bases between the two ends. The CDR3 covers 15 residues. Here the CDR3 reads CASSYSTGITDTQYF. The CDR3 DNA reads TGTGCCAGCAGTTACTCCACAGGGATCACAGATACGCAGTATTTT.

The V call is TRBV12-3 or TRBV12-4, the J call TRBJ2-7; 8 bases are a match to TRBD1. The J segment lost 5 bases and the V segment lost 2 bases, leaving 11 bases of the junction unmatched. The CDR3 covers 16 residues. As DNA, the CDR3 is TGTGCCAGCAGTTTACGCGGGACAGGTGCCGCGGACGAGCAGTACTTC. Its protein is CASSLRGTGAADEQYF.

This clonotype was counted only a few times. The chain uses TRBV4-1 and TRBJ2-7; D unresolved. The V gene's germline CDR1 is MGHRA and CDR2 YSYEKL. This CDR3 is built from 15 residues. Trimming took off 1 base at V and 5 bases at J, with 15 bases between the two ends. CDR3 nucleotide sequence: TGCGCCAGCAGCCAAGCGGGCGGCAAAACCCACGAGCAGTACTTC. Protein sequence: CASSQAGGKTHEQYF.

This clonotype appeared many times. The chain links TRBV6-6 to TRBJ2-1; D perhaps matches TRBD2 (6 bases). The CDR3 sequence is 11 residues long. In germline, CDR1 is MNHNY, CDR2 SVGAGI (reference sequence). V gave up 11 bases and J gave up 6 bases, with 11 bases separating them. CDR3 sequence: CASLALNEQFF. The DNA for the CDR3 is TGTGCCTCCCTAGCGCTCAATGAGCAGTTCTTC.

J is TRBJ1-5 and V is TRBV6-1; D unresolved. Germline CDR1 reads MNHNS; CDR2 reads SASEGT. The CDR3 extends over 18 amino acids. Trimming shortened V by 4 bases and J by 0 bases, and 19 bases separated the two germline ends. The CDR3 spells CASSVYWVGSHSNQPQHF. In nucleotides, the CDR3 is TGTGCCAGCAGTGTTTATTGGGTAGGGAGCCATAGCAATCAGCCCCAGCATTTT.

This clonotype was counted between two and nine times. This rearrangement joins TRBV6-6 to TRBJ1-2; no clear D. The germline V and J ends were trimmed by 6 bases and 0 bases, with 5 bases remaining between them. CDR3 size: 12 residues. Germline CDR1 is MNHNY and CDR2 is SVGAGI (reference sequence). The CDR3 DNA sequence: TGTGCCAGCAGATCCTCTAACTATGGCTACACCTTC. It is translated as CASRSSNYGYTF.

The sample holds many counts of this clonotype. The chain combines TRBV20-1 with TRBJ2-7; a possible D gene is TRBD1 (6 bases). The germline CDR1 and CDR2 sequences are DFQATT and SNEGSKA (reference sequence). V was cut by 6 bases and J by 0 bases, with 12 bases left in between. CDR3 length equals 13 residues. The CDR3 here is CSANRDTSYEQYF. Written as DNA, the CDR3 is TGCAGTGCGAACCGGGACACCTCCTACGAGCAGTACTTC.

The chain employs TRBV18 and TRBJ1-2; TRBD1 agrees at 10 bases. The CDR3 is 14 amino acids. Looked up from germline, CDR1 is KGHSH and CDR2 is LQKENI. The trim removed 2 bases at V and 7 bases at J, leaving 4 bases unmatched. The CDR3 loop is CASSPGDRGPGYTF. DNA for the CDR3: TGTGCCAGCTCACCAGGGGACAGGGGCCCTGGCTACACCTTC.

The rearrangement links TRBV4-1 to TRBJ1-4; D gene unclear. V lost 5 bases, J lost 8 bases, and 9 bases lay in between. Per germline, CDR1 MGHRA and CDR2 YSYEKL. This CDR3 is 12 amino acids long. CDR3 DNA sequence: TGCGCCAGCAGCAAACTGGGGGAAAAACTGTTTTTT. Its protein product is CASSKLGEKLFF.

CDR3 sequence reads: CASSSPGTREQYF. CDR3 coding DNA: TGTGCCAGCAGTTCTCCGGGGACGCGGGAGCAGTACTTC. The chain carries TRBV5-6 and TRBJ2-7; D may match TRBD1 or TRBD2 (5 bases each). This CDR3 is built from 13 residues. Germline assignment: CDR1 SGHDT and CDR2 YYEEEE. Trimming removed 5 bases at V and 7 bases at J, with 16 bases between.

The CDR3 region is CASKPEGGNEQFF. In DNA, the CDR3 is TGTGCCAGCAAACCAGAGGGGGGAAATGAGCAGTTCTTC. This chain connects TRBV2 to TRBJ2-1; the D gene could be TRBD1 or TRBD2 (6 bases each). The CDR3 consists of 13 residues. Germline V lookup: CDR1 SNHLY, CDR2 FYNNEI. V was cut by 7 bases and J by 7 bases, with 14 bases left in between.